This TCR beta chain was sequenced in a study of OX40 agonist ivuxolimab in advanced cancers. The overall study: Two cutaneous melanoma patients and one hepatocellular carcinoma patient, three in all, had partial responses. Findings of the study overall: Dose levels from 0.1 to 3.0 mg/kg saw CD4+ and CD8+ blood T cells expand clonally by week 6. Among the lowest levels of clonal expansion were found in partial responders at 0.1-3.0 mg/kg.

Comment on this clone: Its antigen is as yet unknown.

Method: immunoSEQ multiplex PCR; TCRdb's copy keeps in-frame clones and lacks some. The table records about 50,000 clones, around nine tenths of them present only once. This CDR3 contains 14 residues. Germline-derived CDR1 and CDR2 are SGDLS and YYNGEE. V lost 4 bases and J 7 bases, leaving 17 bases between the germline ends. The rearrangement links TRBV9 to TRBJ2-5, with D possibly being TRBD1 or TRBD2 (6 bases each). Sequences were derived from CD4+ or CD8+ T cells sorted from blood, sampled in a trial of the OX40 agonist ivuxolimab. This sequence originates from an adult with an advanced solid tumor such as melanoma, head and neck, liver or kidney cancer. This chain's CDR3 is CASSPPGAPMTQYF. The DNA for the CDR3 is TGTGCCAGCAGCCCGCCGGGGGCGCCAATGACCCAGTACTTC.